This T cell receptor (beta chain) was sequenced during a study of cytomegalovirus exposure and HLA in healthy donors. PCR used 60 Vbeta primers and 13 Jbeta primers. Using immunoSEQ multiplex PCR, the repertoire was profiled, and TCRdb retains in-frame clones only, with some absent. The table lists about 130,000 clones, about two thirds of them singletons. The sequencing sample was made of PBMCs. The clonotype comes from a human donor in good health.

CDR3 region: CASSMGTGNSPLHF. CDR3 nucleotides: TGCGCCAGCAGCATGGGGACAGGGAATTCACCCCTCCACTTT. The J gene is TRBJ1-6, the V gene TRBV5-1; the match to TRBD1 covers 9 bases. Germline V CDR1 and CDR2: SGHRS, YFSETQ. V lost 4 bases to trimming and J lost 7 bases; unmatched junction nucleotides: 3. The CDR3 sequence is 14 residues long.